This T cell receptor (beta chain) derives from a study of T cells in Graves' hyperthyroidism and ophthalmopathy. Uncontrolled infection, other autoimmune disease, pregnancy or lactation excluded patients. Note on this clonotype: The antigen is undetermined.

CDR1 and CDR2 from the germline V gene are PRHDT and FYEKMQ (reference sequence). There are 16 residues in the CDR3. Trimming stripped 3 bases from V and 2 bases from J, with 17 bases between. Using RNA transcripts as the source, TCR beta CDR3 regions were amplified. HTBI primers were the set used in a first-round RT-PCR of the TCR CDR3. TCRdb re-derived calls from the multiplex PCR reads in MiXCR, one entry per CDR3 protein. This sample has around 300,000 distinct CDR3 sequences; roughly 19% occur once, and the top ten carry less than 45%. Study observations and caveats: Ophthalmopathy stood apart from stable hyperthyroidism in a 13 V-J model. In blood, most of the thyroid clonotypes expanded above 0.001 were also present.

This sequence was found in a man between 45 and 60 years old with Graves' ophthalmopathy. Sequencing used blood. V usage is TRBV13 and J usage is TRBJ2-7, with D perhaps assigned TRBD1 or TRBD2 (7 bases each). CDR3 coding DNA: TGTGCCAGCAGCTTCACGCGACAGGGAGGGACCTACGAGCAGTACTTC. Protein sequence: CASSFTRQGGTYEQYF.